A single sample gave rise to the 6 T cell receptor beta chains below, sequenced in a study of blood T cell repertoires in COVID-19. Sequencing was performed with immunoSEQ multiplex PCR; in TCRdb, only in-frame clones are kept and a portion is missing. The table lists tens of thousands of clones, about 81% of them singletons, with 18% in the top ten. What was sequenced was peripheral blood. The receptor set was obtained from a human donor in a cohort sampled during active COVID-19.

The rearrangement joins TRBV7-6 to TRBJ1-4, with 8 bases that match TRBD1. The CDR3 has 16 residues. The junction had 7 bases not matched to a gene; V was cut back by 1 base and J by 6 bases. Germline CDR1 reads SGHVS; CDR2 reads FNYEAQ. DNA for the CDR3: TGTGCCAGCAGCTTAGTCCCAGGACAGGGCGATGAAAAACTGTTTTTT. Translating gives CASSLVPGQGDEKLFF.

The chain uses TRBV6-6 and TRBJ2-6; TRBD2 aligns across 7 bases. Germline CDR1 MNHNY, CDR2 SVGAGI (reference sequence). Trimming cost V 5 bases and J 2 bases; bases outside gene matches: 9. This CDR3 is built from 17 residues. The CDR3 protein is CASSPPGGRPGANVLTF. The CDR3 nucleotides read TGTGCCAGCAGTCCACCGGGAGGACGGCCTGGGGCCAACGTCCTGACTTTC.

This clone was counted a single time. The chain employs TRBV5-1 and TRBJ2-1, with a tentative D call TRBD1 (6 bases). Trimming left V 0 bases short and J 2 bases short, with 9 bases between. The CDR3 is 15 amino acids. Germline V gives CDR1 SGHRS, CDR2 YFSETQ. The CDR3 loop is CASSLAGETYNEQFF. CDR3 nucleotide sequence: TGCGCCAGCAGCTTGGCAGGGGAGACCTACAATGAGCAGTTCTTC. The whole variable domain, filled in from reference TRBV5-1 and TRBJ2-1, reads KAGVTQTPRYLIKTRGQQVTLSCSPISGHRSVSWYQQTPGQGLQFLFEYFSETQRNKGNFPGRFSGRQFSNSRSEMNVSTLELGDSALYLCASSLAGETYNEQFFGPGTRLTVL.

For the CDR3, the DNA is TGCGCCAGCAGCCAAGCAGAGGAGCAAGAGACCCAGTACTTC. Its protein is CASSQAEEQETQYF. This chain links TRBV4-1 with TRBJ2-5; D gene ambiguous. CDR1 and CDR2 from the germline V gene are MGHRA and YSYEKL. CDR3 length equals 14 residues. V was cut by 1 base and J by 2 bases, with 8 bases left in between.

This chain connects TRBV5-4 to TRBJ2-3; D is perhaps TRBD1 (5 bases). V lost 3 bases to trimming and J lost 2 bases, with 10 bases between them. The CDR3 is 14 residues long. Per germline, CDR1 SGHNT and CDR2 YYREEE (reference sequence). This CDR3 is CASSSKDTTDTQYF. The CDR3 nucleotides read TGTGCCAGCAGCTCGAAGGACACCACAGATACGCAGTATTTT.

The chain has TRBV6-6 and TRBJ2-4; 7 bases fit TRBD1. Trimming at V came to 5 bases and at J to 1 base, leaving 2 bases not matched to a gene. The CDR3 consists of 14 residues. Germline V gene data show CDR1 as MNHNY and CDR2 as SVGAGI (reference sequence). CDR3 residues: CASSLQGAKNIQYF. The CDR3 region has the DNA TGTGCCAGCAGTCTACAGGGGGCCAAAAACATTCAGTACTTC.